The clone carrying this TCR beta chain was recorded many times. The read ends 3 residues before the CDR3 terminus; that terminus is restored from the germline J gene. Sequenced by immunoSEQ multiplex PCR; TCRdb stores in-frame clones only, minus some. Captured here are tens of thousands of clones, none seen once; the top ten comprise 10% to 15%. This record comes from a study of T cell clonality in common variable immunodeficiency. In germline, CDR1 is SGHRS, CDR2 YFSETQ. After removal of 2 bases from V and 7 bases from J, the junction contained 10 bases not matched to a gene. This CDR3 contains 15 residues.

The sample was peripheral blood mononuclear cells. The receptor was isolated from a person aged 18 to 69 in good health. The chain employs TRBV5-1 and TRBJ2-5, with 8 bases aligning to TRBD2. The sequenced CDR3 bases are TGCGCCAGCAGCTTCGATAGCGGGGTGGTCGGGACC. It encodes CASSFDSGVVGT. The whole CDR3 protein reads CASSFDSGVVGTQYF.